The 9 T cell receptor beta chains reported below all come from one sample, sequenced in a study of T cell responses to AZD1222 COVID-19 vaccine. The data were produced by immunoSEQ multiplex PCR, yet TCRdb's version contains in-frame clones alone and is incomplete. The sample yields about 140,000 clones, 92% seen once. Sequenced here: peripheral blood, sampled on day 0 of AZD1222 vaccination. All receptors come from an adult in good health.

The chain carries TRBV5-1 and TRBJ2-7; 9 bases match TRBD1. Looked up from germline, CDR1 is SGHRS and CDR2 is YFSETQ. Unmatched junction bases numbered 6, after V lost 1 base and J lost 7 bases. The CDR3 consists of 14 residues. CDR3 protein: CASSLSRQGGEQYF. For the CDR3, the DNA is TGCGCCAGCAGCTTGTCCCGACAGGGGGGGGAGCAGTACTTC.

The rearrangement joins TRBV6-5 to TRBJ2-7; 9 bases are a match to TRBD2. This CDR3 region has 15 residues. Germline V gene sequence: CDR1 MNHEY, CDR2 SVGAGI. Trimming removed 4 bases from V and 3 bases from J; junction bases left unmatched: 7. The chain's CDR3 is CASSSLAGGGYEQYF. CDR3 DNA: TGTGCCAGCAGTTCACTAGCGGGTGGTGGCTACGAGCAGTACTTC.

This clone was found a few times. The chain employs TRBV20-1 and TRBJ2-6; possible D gene TRBD1, 6 bases. Germline CDR1 DFQATT, CDR2 SNEGSKA (reference sequence). This CDR3 contains 18 residues. The V end was cut by 3 bases, the J end by 0 bases, with 18 bases between. The CDR3 bases are TGCAGTGCTAGTAACACCCCGGACAGCAGCTCTGGGGCCAACGTCCTGACTTTC. Translating gives CSASNTPDSSSGANVLTF.

This chain uses TRBV28 with TRBJ1-1; tentative D call: TRBD1 (5 bases). V was pared by 6 bases and J by 11 bases, with 19 bases between. This CDR3 is 13 amino acids long. Germline values: CDR1 MDHEN, CDR2 SYDVKM. In DNA, the CDR3 is TGTGCCAGCAGACCCCCGGTAGACAGTCAGGCTTTCTTT. This gives the protein CASRPPVDSQAFF. The whole variable domain, remainder taken from reference TRBV28 and TRBJ1-1, is DVKVTQSSRYLVKRTGEKVFLECVQDMDHENMFWYRQDPGLGLRLIYFSYDVKMKEKGDIPEGYSVSREKKERFSLILESASTNQTSMYLCASRPPVDSQAFFGQGTRLTVV.

The chain employs TRBV21-1 and TRBJ1-1. TRBV21-1 is noted as a pseudogene. The CDR3 runs 11 residues. The CDR3 loop is CASTVNTEAFF. The CDR3 region has the DNA TGTGCCAGCACCGTGAACACTGAAGCTTTCTTT.

The rearrangement uses TRBV28 and TRBJ1-2; D not resolved. The length of the CDR3 is 14 residues. Germline V gene lookup returns CDR1 MDHEN and CDR2 SYDVKM. V was trimmed by 3 bases and J by 4 bases, leaving 12 bases between them. The CDR3 sequence is CASSFGSGFYGYTF. For the CDR3, the DNA is TGTGCCAGCAGTTTCGGGTCTGGGTTCTATGGCTACACCTTC.

Here the CDR3 DNA reads TGTGCCAGCAGTTACGACCGGGAGGGCTACAATGAGCAGTTCTTC. Residues: CASSYDREGYNEQFF. The genes are TRBV6-5 and TRBJ2-1; 8 nucleotides align to TRBD2. The CDR3 contains 15 residues. V shed 2 bases, J shed 3 bases, and the junction held 3 bases outside the gene matches. The germline CDR1 and CDR2 sequences are MNHEY and SVGAGI.

This chain connects TRBV12-3 or TRBV12-4 to TRBJ2-1; D is possibly TRBD2 (5 bases). CDR3 length: 12 residues. V dropped 2 bases and J dropped 9 bases, with 8 bases sitting between them. CDR3 protein: CASSLSAGEQFF. In nucleotides, the CDR3 is TGTGCCAGCAGTTTATCTGCGGGTGAGCAGTTCTTC.

This clone showed up just once. The rearrangement uses TRBV27 and TRBJ2-1; 10 bases align to TRBD2. The length of the CDR3 is 15 residues. With V trimmed by 4 bases and J by 3 bases, 3 bases remained unmatched. Germline CDR1 reads MNHEY; CDR2 reads SMNVEV (reference sequence). The CDR3 loop is CASSSGLAVYNEQFF. CDR3 DNA: TGTGCCAGCAGTTCCGGACTAGCGGTCTACAATGAGCAGTTCTTC.